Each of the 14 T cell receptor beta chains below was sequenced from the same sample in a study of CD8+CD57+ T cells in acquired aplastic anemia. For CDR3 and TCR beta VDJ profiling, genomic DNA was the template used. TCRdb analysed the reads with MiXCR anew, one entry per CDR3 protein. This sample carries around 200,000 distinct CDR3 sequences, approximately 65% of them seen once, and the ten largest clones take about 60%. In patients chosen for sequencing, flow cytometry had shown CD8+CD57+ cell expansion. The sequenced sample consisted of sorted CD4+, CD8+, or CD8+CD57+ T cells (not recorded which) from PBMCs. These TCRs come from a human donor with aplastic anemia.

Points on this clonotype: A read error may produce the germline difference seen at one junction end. The CDR3 DNA reads TGTGCCGGTAGTATCGACAGGGGCCAGCCCCAGCATTTT. This gives the protein CAGSIDRGQPQHF. This sequence joins TRBV19 and TRBJ1-5; 8 nucleotides line up with TRBD1. The CDR3 loop spans 13 amino acids. In germline, CDR1 is LNHDA, CDR2 SQIVND (reference sequence).

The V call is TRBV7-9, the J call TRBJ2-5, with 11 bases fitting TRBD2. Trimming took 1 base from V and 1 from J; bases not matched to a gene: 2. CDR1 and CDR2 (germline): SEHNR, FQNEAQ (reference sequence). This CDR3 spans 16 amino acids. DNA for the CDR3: TGTGCCAGCAGCTTAGGACTAGCGGGGCTCCAAGAGACCCAGTACTTC. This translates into CASSLGLAGLQETQYF.

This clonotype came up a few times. This CDR3 reads CSASGTYEQYF. CDR3 nucleotide sequence: TGCAGTGCTAGCGGAACCTACGAGCAGTACTTC. The chain joins TRBV20-1 to TRBJ2-7; D unresolved. The CDR3 covers 11 residues. In germline, CDR1 is DFQATT, CDR2 SNEGSKA (reference sequence). The V gene lost 3 bases and the J gene lost 2 bases, with 5 bases spanning the gap.

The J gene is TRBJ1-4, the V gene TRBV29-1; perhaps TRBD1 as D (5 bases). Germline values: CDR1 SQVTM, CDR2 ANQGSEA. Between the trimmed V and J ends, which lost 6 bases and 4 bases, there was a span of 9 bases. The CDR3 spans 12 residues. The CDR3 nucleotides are TGCAGCGTGACTCAGGGTAATGAAAAACTGTTTTTT. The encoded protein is CSVTQGNEKLFF.

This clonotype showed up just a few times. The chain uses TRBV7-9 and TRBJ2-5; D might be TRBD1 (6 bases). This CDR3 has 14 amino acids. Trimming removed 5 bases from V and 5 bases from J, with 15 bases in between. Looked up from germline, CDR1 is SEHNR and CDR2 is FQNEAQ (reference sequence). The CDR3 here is CASSHSQGWETQYF. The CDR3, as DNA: TGTGCCAGCAGCCATTCACAGGGCTGGGAGACCCAGTACTTC.

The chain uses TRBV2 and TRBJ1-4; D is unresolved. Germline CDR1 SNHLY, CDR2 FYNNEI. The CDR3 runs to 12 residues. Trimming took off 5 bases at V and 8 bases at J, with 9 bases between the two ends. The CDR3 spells CASSLAHEKLFF. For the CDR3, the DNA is TGTGCCAGCAGTTTAGCGCACGAAAAACTGTTTTTT.

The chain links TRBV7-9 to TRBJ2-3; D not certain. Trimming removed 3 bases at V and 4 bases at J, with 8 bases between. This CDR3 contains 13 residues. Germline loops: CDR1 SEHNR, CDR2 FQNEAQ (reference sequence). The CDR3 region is CASSFTRADTQYF. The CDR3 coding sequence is TGTGCCAGCAGCTTTACACGGGCAGATACGCAGTATTTT.

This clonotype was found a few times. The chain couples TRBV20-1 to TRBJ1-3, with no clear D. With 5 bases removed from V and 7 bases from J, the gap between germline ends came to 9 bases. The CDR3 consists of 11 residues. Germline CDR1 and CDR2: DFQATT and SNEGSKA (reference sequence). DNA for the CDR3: TGCAGTGCTCGGGATGGGAACACCATATATTTT. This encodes CSARDGNTIYF.

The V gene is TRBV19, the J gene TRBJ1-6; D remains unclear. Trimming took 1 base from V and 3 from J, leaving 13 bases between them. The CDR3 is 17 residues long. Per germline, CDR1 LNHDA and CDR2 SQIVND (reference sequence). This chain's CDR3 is CASSIGSDRVYNSPLHF. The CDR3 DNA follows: TGTGCCAGTAGTATAGGCTCGGACCGCGTCTATAATTCACCCCTCCACTTT. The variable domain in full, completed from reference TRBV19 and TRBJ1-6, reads DGGITQSPKYLFRKEGQNVTLSCEQNLNHDAMYWYRQDPGQGLRLIYYSQIVNDFQKGDIAEGYSVSREKKESFPLTVTSAQKNPTAFYLCASSIGSDRVYNSPLHFGNGTRLTVT.

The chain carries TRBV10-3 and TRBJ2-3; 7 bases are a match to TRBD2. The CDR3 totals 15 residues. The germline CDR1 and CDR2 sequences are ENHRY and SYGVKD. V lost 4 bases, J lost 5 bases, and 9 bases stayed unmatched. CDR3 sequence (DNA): TGTGCCATCAGTGCGGGAGGCCCCCTTGGAGATACGCAGTATTTT. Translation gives CAISAGGPLGDTQYF.

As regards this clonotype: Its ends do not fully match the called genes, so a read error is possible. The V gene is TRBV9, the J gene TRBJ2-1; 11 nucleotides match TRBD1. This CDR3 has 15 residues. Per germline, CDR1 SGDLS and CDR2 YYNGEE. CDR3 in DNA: TGTGCCAGCAGCGCGGGGGGACAGGGGGGCAATGAGCGGTTCTTC. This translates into CASSAGGQGGNERFF.

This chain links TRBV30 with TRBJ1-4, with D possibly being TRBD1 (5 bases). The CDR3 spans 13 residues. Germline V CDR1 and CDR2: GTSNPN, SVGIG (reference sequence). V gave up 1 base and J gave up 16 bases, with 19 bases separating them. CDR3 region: CAWSAQSLGVKFF. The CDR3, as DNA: TGTGCCTGGAGTGCCCAAAGTCTAGGGGTAAAGTTTTTT.

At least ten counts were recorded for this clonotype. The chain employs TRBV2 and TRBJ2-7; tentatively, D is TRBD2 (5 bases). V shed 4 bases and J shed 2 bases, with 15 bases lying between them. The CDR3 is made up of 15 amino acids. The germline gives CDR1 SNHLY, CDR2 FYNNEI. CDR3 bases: TGTGCCAGCAGTGTGACCGGGGAAACGACCTACGAGCAGTACTTC. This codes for CASSVTGETTYEQYF.

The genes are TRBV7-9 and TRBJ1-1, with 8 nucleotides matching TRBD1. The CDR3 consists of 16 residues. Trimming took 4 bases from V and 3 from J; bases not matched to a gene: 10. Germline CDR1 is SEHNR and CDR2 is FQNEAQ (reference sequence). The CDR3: CASSWTPGQADTEAFF. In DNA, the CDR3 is TGTGCCAGCAGCTGGACCCCGGGACAGGCCGACACTGAAGCTTTCTTT. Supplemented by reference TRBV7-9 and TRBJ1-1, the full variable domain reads DTGVSQNPRHKITKRGQNVTFRCDPISEHNRLYWYRQTLGQGPEFLTYFQNEAQLEKSRLLSDRFSAERPKGSFSTLEIQRTEQGDSAMYLCASSWTPGQADTEAFFGQGTRLTVV.